This T cell receptor (beta chain) appears in the sequencing data of a study of kidney transplant recipient with SARS-CoV-2 infection. Regarding this clonotype: The germline gene is not matched at one end of the junction; a read error may be the cause.

TCRdb re-called the reads through MiXCR, storing one row per CDR3 protein. This table holds under 300,000 distinct CDR3 sequences, about 30% found once. CDR3 size: 12 residues. Looked up from germline, CDR1 is SGHNT and CDR2 is YENEEA. This sequence originates from a male patient aged 25-45 years who had COVID-19 and was a kidney transplant recipient. Some T cells may possibly be graft donor cells. This chain links TRBV11-3 with TRBJ1-2; D remains ambiguous. Source: a blood sample, taken at baseline and between days 110 and 120 from a kidney transplant recipient. CDR3 loop: CTSSLKGYGYTF. CDR3 bases: TGTACCAGCAGCTTGAAAGGGTACGGCTACACCTTC.